These 10 T cell receptor beta chains were all obtained from the same sample, sequenced in a study of blood T cells in healthy people across ages. Then a second PCR, running about 6 to 11 cycles, was carried out with a sample-barcoded 5' primer and a J-beta primer mix. TCRdb reprocessed the 5' RACE reads via MiXCR and lists one record per CDR3 protein. The sample has around 1,500,000 distinct CDR3 sequences, roughly 27% seen once. Specimen: blood. These receptor sequences come from a young woman in good health.

This clonotype has a handful of counts. The chain joins TRBV21-1 to TRBJ1-2. TRBV21-1 is recorded as a pseudogene. The CDR3 totals 14 residues. The CDR3: CASSRDKWGYGYTF. The DNA for the CDR3 is TGTGCCAGCAGCAGGGACAAGTGGGGCTATGGCTACACCTTC.

This clonotype was picked up a small number of times. The chain joins TRBV3-1 to TRBJ2-7; D call uncertain. There are 14 residues in the CDR3. Trimming took off 4 bases at V and 1 base at J, with 11 bases between the two ends. Germline values: CDR1 LGHDT, CDR2 YNNKEL (reference sequence). CDR3 sequence (DNA): TGTGCCAGCAGCCCGCGGACGTTATCCTACGAGCAGTACTTC. Its translation: CASSPRTLSYEQYF.

This clonotype was found a few times. One end of the junction varies from germline; a read error may be responsible. The chain uses TRBV20-1 and TRBJ2-7; D gene ambiguous. Germline V gene sequence: CDR1 DFQATT, CDR2 SNEGSKA (reference sequence). The CDR3 runs 13 residues. The chain's CDR3 is CNAFKGSAYEQYF. As DNA, the CDR3 is TGCAATGCTTTTAAAGGGTCTGCCTACGAGCAGTACTTC.

The sample holds many counts of this clonotype. The chain combines TRBV29-1 with TRBJ1-4; D possibly corresponds to TRBD1 (5 bases). The length of the CDR3 is 13 residues. Germline assignment: CDR1 SQVTM and CDR2 ANQGSEA. V was trimmed by 5 bases and J by 5 bases, leaving 12 bases between them. The CDR3 coding sequence is TGCAGCGTTCCGGGACCAGCGAATGAAAAACTGTTTTTT. This sequence encodes CSVPGPANEKLFF.

This rearrangement joins TRBV7-9 to TRBJ1-2, with D unclear. The ends were cut back, 8 bases at V and 4 bases at J, with 17 bases in the middle. CDR3 length equals 14 residues. Germline CDR1 reads SEHNR; CDR2 reads FQNEAQ (reference sequence). DNA of the CDR3: TGTGCCAGCGGCCGACGAGGGCTATCCTATGGCTACACCTTC. Encoded protein: CASGRRGLSYGYTF.

The chain recombines TRBV20-1 with TRBJ2-5, with D possibly being TRBD2 (5 bases). Germline V gene sequence: CDR1 DFQATT, CDR2 SNEGSKA (reference sequence). The CDR3 totals 14 residues. V dropped 5 bases and J dropped 3 bases, with 16 bases sitting between them. DNA for the CDR3: TGCAGTGCTGAGGACTCAAAAGGGAAAGAGACCCAGTACTTC. Residues: CSAEDSKGKETQYF.

This chain uses TRBV2 with TRBJ2-3, with D tentatively TRBD1 or TRBD2 (5 bases each). Trimming removed 6 bases from V and 2 bases from J, with 12 bases in between. The CDR3 runs to 14 residues. Germline V lookup: CDR1 SNHLY, CDR2 FYNNEI. The CDR3 loop reads CASRYLGATDTQYF. The CDR3 region has the DNA TGTGCCAGCAGGTACCTCGGGGCCACAGATACGCAGTATTTT.

CDR3: CASSQQSGSNYGYTF. The DNA of the CDR3 is TGTGCCAGCAGCCAACAATCAGGTTCCAACTATGGCTACACCTTC. The chain has TRBV3-1 and TRBJ1-2, with unresolved D. Germline V gene sequence: CDR1 LGHDT, CDR2 YNNKEL (reference sequence). V shed 2 bases and J shed 2 bases, with 12 bases lying between them. This CDR3 spans 15 amino acids.

This clonotype has only a few counts. The rearrangement links TRBV3-1 to TRBJ1-5; 7 bases match TRBD1. The CDR3 consists of 15 residues. The V gene's germline CDR1 is LGHDT and CDR2 YNNKEL (reference sequence). V dropped 0 bases and J dropped 4; count of bases not matched to a gene: 3. In DNA, the CDR3 is TGTGCCAGCAGCCAAGAGTGGACAGGTAATCAGCCCCAGCATTTT. Amino acid sequence: CASSQEWTGNQPQHF.

This clonotype has only a few counts. The rearrangement joins TRBV20-1 to TRBJ1-1, with D unresolved. In germline, CDR1 is DFQATT, CDR2 SNEGSKA (reference sequence). The CDR3 sequence is 14 residues long. Trimming pared 2 bases from V and 2 bases from J, leaving 12 bases between. The DNA for the CDR3 is TGCAGTGCTAGACTTATTGGGGTTAACACTGAAGCTTTCTTT. Translated: CSARLIGVNTEAFF.